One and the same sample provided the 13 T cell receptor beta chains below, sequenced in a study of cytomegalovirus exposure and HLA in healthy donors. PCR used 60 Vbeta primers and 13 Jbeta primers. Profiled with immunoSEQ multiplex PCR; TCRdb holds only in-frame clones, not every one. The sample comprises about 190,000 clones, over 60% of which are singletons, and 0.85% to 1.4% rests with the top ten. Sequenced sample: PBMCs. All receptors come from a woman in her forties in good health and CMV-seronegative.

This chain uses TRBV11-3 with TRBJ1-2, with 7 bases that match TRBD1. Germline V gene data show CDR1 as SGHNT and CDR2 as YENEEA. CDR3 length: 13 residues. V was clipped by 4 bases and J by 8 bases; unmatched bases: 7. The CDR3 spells CASSSGQVEGYTF. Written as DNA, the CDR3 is TGTGCCAGCAGCTCCGGACAGGTGGAGGGCTACACCTTC.

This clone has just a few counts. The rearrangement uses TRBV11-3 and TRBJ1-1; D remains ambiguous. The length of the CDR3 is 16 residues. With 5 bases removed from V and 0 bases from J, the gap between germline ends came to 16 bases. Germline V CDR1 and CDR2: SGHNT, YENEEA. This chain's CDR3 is CASSPGSWGVNTEAFF. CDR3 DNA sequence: TGTGCCAGCAGCCCCGGTTCGTGGGGAGTGAACACTGAAGCTTTCTTT.

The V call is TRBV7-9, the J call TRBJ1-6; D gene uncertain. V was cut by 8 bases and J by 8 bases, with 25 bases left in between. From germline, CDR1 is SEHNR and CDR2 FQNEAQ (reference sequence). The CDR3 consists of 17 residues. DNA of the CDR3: TGTGCCAGCTCACTAGGACGGATCATTCAGGCGGATTCACCCCTCCACTTT. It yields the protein CASSLGRIIQADSPLHF.

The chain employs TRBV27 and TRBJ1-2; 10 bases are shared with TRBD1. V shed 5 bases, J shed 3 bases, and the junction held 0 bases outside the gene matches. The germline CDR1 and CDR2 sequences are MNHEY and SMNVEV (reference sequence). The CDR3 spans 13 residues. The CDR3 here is CASSGQGDYGYTF. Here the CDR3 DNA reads TGTGCCAGCAGTGGACAGGGGGACTATGGCTACACCTTC.

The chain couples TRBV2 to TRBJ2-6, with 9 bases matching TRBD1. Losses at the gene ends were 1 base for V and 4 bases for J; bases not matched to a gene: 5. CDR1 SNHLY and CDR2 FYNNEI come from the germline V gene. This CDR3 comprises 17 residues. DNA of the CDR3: TGTGCCAGCAGTGAAGGGGACAGGGTGGAAGGGGCCAACGTCCTGACTTTC. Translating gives CASSEGDRVEGANVLTF.

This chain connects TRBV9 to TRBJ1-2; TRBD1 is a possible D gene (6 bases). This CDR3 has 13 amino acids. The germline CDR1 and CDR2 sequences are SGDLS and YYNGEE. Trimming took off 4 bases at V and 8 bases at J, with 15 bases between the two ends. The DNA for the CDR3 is TGTGCCAGCAGCCTACCTACAGGGATCGGCTACACCTTC. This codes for CASSLPTGIGYTF.

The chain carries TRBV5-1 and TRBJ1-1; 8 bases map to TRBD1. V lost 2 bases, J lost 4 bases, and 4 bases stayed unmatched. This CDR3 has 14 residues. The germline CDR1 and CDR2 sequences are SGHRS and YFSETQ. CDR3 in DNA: TGCGCCAGCAGCTTACCCACAGGGGGCACTGAAGCTTTCTTT. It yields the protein CASSLPTGGTEAFF.

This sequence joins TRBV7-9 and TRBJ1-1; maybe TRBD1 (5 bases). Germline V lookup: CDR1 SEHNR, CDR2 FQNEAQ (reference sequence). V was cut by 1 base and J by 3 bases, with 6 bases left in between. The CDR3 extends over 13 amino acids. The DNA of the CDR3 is TGTGCCAGCAGCTTAGGGGGCCACACTGAAGCTTTCTTT. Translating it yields CASSLGGHTEAFF.

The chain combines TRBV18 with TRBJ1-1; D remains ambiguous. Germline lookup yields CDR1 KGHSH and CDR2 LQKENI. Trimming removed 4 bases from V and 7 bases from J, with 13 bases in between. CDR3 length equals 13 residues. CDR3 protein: CASSQDSRDEAFF. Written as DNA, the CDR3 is TGTGCCAGCTCACAGGACTCTAGGGATGAAGCTTTCTTT.

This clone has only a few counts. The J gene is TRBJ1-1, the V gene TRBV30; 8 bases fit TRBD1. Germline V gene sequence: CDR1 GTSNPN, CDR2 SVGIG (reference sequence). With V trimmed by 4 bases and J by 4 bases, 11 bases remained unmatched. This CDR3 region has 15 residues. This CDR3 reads CAWTGGRSLSTEAFF. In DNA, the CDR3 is TGTGCCTGGACAGGGGGCCGCTCGTTGAGCACTGAAGCTTTCTTT.

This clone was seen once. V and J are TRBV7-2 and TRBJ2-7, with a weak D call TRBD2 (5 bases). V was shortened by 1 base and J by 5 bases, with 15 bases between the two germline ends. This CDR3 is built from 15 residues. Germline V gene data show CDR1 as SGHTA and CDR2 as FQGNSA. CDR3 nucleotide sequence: TGTGCCAGCAGCTTAGATTATGGGAGAACCAACGAGCAGTACTTC. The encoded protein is CASSLDYGRTNEQYF.

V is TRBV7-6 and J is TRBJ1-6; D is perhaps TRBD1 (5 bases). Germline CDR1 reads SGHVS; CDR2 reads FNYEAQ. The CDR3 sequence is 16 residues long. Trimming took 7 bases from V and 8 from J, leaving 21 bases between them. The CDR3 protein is CASTRAPRGGDSPLHF. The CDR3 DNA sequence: TGTGCCAGCACACGAGCTCCTAGGGGCGGGGATTCACCCCTCCACTTT.

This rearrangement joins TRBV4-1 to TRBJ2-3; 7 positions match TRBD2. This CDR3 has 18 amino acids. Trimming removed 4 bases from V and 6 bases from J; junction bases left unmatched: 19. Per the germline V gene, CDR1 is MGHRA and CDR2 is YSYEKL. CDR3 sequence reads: CASSPPPDRLAGVDTQYF. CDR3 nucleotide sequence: TGCGCCAGCAGCCCCCCCCCGGACCGACTGGCGGGAGTTGATACGCAGTATTTT.